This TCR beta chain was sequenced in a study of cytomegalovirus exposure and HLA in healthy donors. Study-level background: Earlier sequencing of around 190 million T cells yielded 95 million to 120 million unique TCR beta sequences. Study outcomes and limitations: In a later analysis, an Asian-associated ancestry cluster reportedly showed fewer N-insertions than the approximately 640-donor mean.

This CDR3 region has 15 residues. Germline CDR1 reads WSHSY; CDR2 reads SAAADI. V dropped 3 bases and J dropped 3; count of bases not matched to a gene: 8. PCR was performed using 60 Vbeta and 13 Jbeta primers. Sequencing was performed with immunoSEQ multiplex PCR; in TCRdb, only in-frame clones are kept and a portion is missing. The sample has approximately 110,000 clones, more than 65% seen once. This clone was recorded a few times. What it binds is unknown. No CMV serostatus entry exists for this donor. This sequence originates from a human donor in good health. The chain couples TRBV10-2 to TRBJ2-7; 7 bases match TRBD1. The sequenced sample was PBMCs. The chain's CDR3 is CASSDFVAGGYEQYF. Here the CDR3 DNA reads TGCGCCAGCAGTGACTTTGTGGCAGGGGGCTACGAGCAGTACTTC.